The text below deals with one T cell receptor (beta chain). Its antigen is undetermined. This CDR3 is built from 13 residues. V trimming: 2 bases; J trimming: 6 bases; junction bases outside the gene matches: 3. Germline V gene data show CDR1 as SGHDT and CDR2 as YYEEEE. Study-level results: Tumor Treg TCRs overlapped most with tumor naive CD4+ cells. The larger-cohort validation was restricted to a single TCR beta V-J rearrangement rather than whole repertoires.

One entry per CDR3 protein, called by TCRdb with MiXCR from the 5' RACE reads. The sample records tens of thousands of distinct CDR3 sequences, roughly 22% being singletons. The chain uses TRBV5-6 and TRBJ1-2, with 8 bases aligning to TRBD1. The receptor was derived from a female donor with breast cancer. The sample consisted of memory CD4+ T cells sorted from a lymph node. The subset denotes: memory CD4+ T cells, CD4+CD45RO+CD25-. Here the CDR3 DNA reads TGTGCCAGCAGCTTCAGGGGGCAGCATGGCTACACCTTC. Encoded protein: CASSFRGQHGYTF. Full variable domain (outside the CDR3, taken from reference TRBV5-6 and TRBJ1-2): DAGVTQSPTHLIKTRGQQVTLRCSPKSGHDTVSWYQQALGQGPQFIFQYYEEEERQRGNFPDRFSGHQFPNYSSELNVNALLLGDSALYLCASSFRGQHGYTFGSGTRLTVV.